This T cell receptor (beta chain) stems from a study of graft-versus-host responses after intestinal transplantation. Study-wide background: All recipients were transplanted with multivisceral, liver-intestinal, or isolated intestinal grafts. The study gave all recipients anti-thymocyte globulin induction, then tacrolimus and steroids for roughly 3 years. Study-wide findings and caveats: Some patients had graft-donor T cell macrochimerism. In their allografts, the ratios of graft-versus-host to host-versus-graft T cell clones were high. Peak circulating GvH clone levels tracked with early post-transplant HvG declines.

Data came from immunoSEQ multiplex PCR; TCRdb stores just in-frame clones and leaves some out. The data hold about 73,000 clones, with 85% to 90% observed a single time. The germline V gene has CDR1 MGHRA and CDR2 YSYEKL. This CDR3 region has 16 residues. Trimming took 1 base from V and 4 from J; bases not matched to a gene: 7. A word on this clone: What it binds is unknown.

The specimen comprised unstimulated CD8+ T cells sorted from spleen or lymph node cells, sampled before transplant. The J gene is TRBJ2-1, the V gene TRBV4-1, with 7 bases fitting TRBD1. The receptor was isolated from a human donor who was the organ donor for an intestinal transplant. CDR3 amino acids: CASSQVVGTVYNEQFF. Written as DNA, the CDR3 is TGCGCCAGCAGCCAAGTGGTCGGGACAGTTTACAATGAGCAGTTCTTC.